This T cell receptor (beta chain) was sequenced in a study of identical twins. The V gene's germline CDR1 is SGHRS and CDR2 YFSETQ. Trimming removed 4 bases from V and 7 bases from J; junction bases left unmatched: 8. This CDR3 spans 15 amino acids. This clonotype was seen more than once but under ten times. TCRdb reprocessed the 5' RACE reads via MiXCR and lists one record per CDR3 protein. Of about 790,000 distinct CDR3 sequences detected, 15% to 20% appear once; the ten largest clones hold approximately 14%. A further study also used this sample, focusing on T cells expressing NK-cell markers.

This chain uses TRBV5-1 with TRBJ2-1, with TRBD2 matching 10 bases. The sequence derives from a woman aged 18-29 years in good health. The sequencing sample was made of PBMCs. CDR3 DNA sequence: TGCGCCAGCAGCCGCCCTTCAGCGGGGGGGAATGAGCAGTTCTTC. Protein product: CASSRPSAGGNEQFF. The full variable domain, its missing parts supplied by reference TRBV5-1 and TRBJ2-1, is KAGVTQTPRYLIKTRGQQVTLSCSPISGHRSVSWYQQTPGQGLQFLFEYFSETQRNKGNFPGRFSGRQFSNSRSEMNVSTLELGDSALYLCASSRPSAGGNEQFFGPGTRLTVL.